A single sample gave rise to the 17 T cell receptor beta chains below, sequenced in a study of coeliac disease. TCRdb's table, derived via immunoSEQ multiplex PCR, lists solely in-frame clones and lacks some. The table lists fewer than 6,000 clones, under 85% of them singletons, with 5.1% in the top ten. Material: lamina propria lymphocytes from the gut. The receptors originated from a woman younger than 30 with active celiac disease.

This sequence joins TRBV4-2 and TRBJ1-5; D not resolved. The ends were cut back, 4 bases at V and 0 bases at J, with 10 bases in the middle. CDR3 length equals 15 residues. CDR1 and CDR2 (germline): LGHNA, YNFKEQ. CDR3 nucleotide sequence: TGTGCCAGCAGCCGTGAGGGAAATAGCAATCAGCCCCAGCATTTT. Its translation: CASSREGNSNQPQHF.

The chain's CDR3 is CASSSPEMNTQYF. The CDR3 DNA reads TGTGCCAGCAGTTCCCCGGAGATGAATACGCAGTATTTT. The rearrangement joins TRBV6-5 to TRBJ2-3; unclear D gene. The length of the CDR3 is 13 residues. Germline lookup yields CDR1 MNHEY and CDR2 SVGAGI. The germline V and J ends were trimmed by 4 bases and 7 bases, with 12 bases remaining between them.

This chain uses TRBV5-1 with TRBJ1-5; 8 positions match TRBD1. This CDR3 region has 17 residues. Losses at the gene ends were 7 bases for V and 2 bases for J; bases not matched to a gene: 14. Germline V gene data show CDR1 as SGHRS and CDR2 as YFSETQ. The CDR3 here is CASSLEGAGQGNQPQHF. As DNA, the CDR3 is TGCGCCAGCTCCTTGGAGGGGGCGGGACAGGGCAATCAGCCCCAGCATTTT.

This clone was picked up a small number of times. The J gene is TRBJ1-1, the V gene TRBV6-6, with unresolved D. The CDR3 spans 13 residues. CDR1 is MNHNY and CDR2 is SVGAGI in the germline V gene (reference sequence). V was shortened by 0 bases and J by 8 bases, with 10 bases between the two germline ends. CDR3 in amino acids: CASSYSAAVEAFF. As DNA, the CDR3 is TGTGCCAGCAGTTACTCGGCAGCGGTAGAAGCTTTCTTT.

The V call is TRBV11-2, the J call TRBJ1-1; a possible D gene is TRBD1 (5 bases). Trimming shortened V by 1 base and J by 3 bases, and 12 bases separated the two germline ends. The CDR3 consists of 15 residues. CDR1 SGHAT and CDR2 FQNNGV come from the germline V gene. CDR3: CASSLVAGPYTEAFF. The CDR3 bases are TGTGCCAGCAGCTTAGTAGCAGGGCCGTACACTGAAGCTTTCTTT.

The chain employs TRBV6-1 and TRBJ1-4; the match to TRBD1 covers 8 bases. Germline values: CDR1 MNHNS, CDR2 SASEGT. Germline trimming cut 7 bases from V and 4 bases from J; bases unmatched to any gene: 5. The CDR3 totals 14 residues. This chain's CDR3 is CASKSTGGNEKLFF. The CDR3 bases are TGTGCCAGCAAGAGTACAGGGGGTAATGAAAAACTGTTTTTT.

This clone has only a few counts. The chain combines TRBV15 with TRBJ2-5, with TRBD2 matching over 11 bases. The length of the CDR3 is 14 residues. V dropped 9 bases and J dropped 2; count of bases not matched to a gene: 5. CDR1 is LNHNV and CDR2 is YYDKDF in the germline V gene (reference sequence). CDR3 bases: TGTGCCACGCTACTAGCGGGGGTACAAGAGACCCAGTACTTC. Its protein product is CATLLAGVQETQYF.

By share, this clone counts as large. The chain recombines TRBV6-1 with TRBJ1-5; no reliable D call. The V and J ends lost 3 bases and 4 bases respectively, with 16 bases between them. The CDR3 length is 16 residues. Germline CDR1 is MNHNS and CDR2 is SASEGT. In DNA, the CDR3 is TGTGCCAGCAGTGACAATGACTCACCAACGAATCAGCCCCAGCATTTT. Its translation: CASSDNDSPTNQPQHF.

V is TRBV27 and J is TRBJ1-5; D uncertain. In germline, CDR1 is MNHEY, CDR2 SMNVEV (reference sequence). CDR3 size: 13 residues. Trimming pared 3 bases from V and 0 bases from J, leaving 3 bases between. The DNA of the CDR3 is TGTGCCAGCAGTTTCAATAGCAATCAGCCCCAGCATTTT. It encodes CASSFNSNQPQHF.

The rearrangement links TRBV5-1 to TRBJ2-7; 8 bases map to TRBD1. This CDR3 region has 16 residues. V trimming: 4 bases; J trimming: 4 bases; junction bases outside the gene matches: 13. Germline V gene lookup returns CDR1 SGHRS and CDR2 YFSETQ. The CDR3, as DNA: TGCGCCAGCAGCCCCCATTCCGGGACAGGAGGTTACGAGCAGTACTTC. Its protein product is CASSPHSGTGGYEQYF.

J is TRBJ1-2 and V is TRBV6-5, with unresolved D. The ends were cut back, 11 bases at V and 4 bases at J, with 14 bases in the middle. Germline V gene sequence: CDR1 MNHEY, CDR2 SVGAGI. The CDR3 runs to 12 residues. CDR3 nucleotide sequence: TGTGCCGTAGTGAATCAGGCCTATGGCTACACCTTC. It is translated as CAVVNQAYGYTF.

Only one count was recorded for this clone. The rearrangement uses TRBV9 and TRBJ2-1; TRBD2 aligns across 10 bases. CDR1 is SGDLS and CDR2 is YYNGEE in the germline V gene. The CDR3 totals 16 residues. V lost 0 bases, J lost 4 bases, and 4 bases stayed unmatched. This CDR3 reads CASSVAQRGGYNEQFF. DNA of the CDR3: TGTGCCAGCAGCGTAGCCCAGCGGGGGGGGTACAATGAGCAGTTCTTC.

This clone occurred a few times. The rearrangement joins TRBV7-9 to TRBJ2-2; 9 nucleotides align to TRBD1. This CDR3 contains 16 residues. With V trimmed by 5 bases and J by 1 base, 5 bases remained unmatched. CDR1 and CDR2 from the germline V gene are SEHNR and FQNEAQ (reference sequence). The CDR3 bases are TGTGCCAGCAGCCCCGGACAGGGGCAGAACACCGGGGAGCTGTTTTTT. This translates into CASSPGQGQNTGELFF.

This clone was counted between two and nine times. The genes are TRBV4-2 and TRBJ2-2, with 7 bases fitting TRBD1. Germline V CDR1 and CDR2: LGHNA, YNFKEQ. V gave up 0 bases and J gave up 8 bases; unmatched junction bases: 3. The CDR3 length is 14 residues. CDR3 residues: CASSQEGGGGELFF. The CDR3 bases are TGTGCCAGCAGCCAAGAAGGGGGCGGAGGGGAGCTGTTTTTT.

This chain connects TRBV7-2 to TRBJ1-5; no clear D gene. V was cut by 4 bases and J by 6 bases, with 10 bases left in between. Germline assignment: CDR1 SGHTA and CDR2 FQGNSA. This CDR3 contains 13 residues. The CDR3 sequence: CASSSLRGQPQHF. CDR3 nucleotide sequence: TGTGCCAGCAGCTCTTTACGGGGTCAGCCCCAGCATTTT.

This chain links TRBV27 with TRBJ1-5; TRBD1 matches 7 bases. Trimming removed 5 bases from V and 6 bases from J; junction bases left unmatched: 4. This CDR3 region has 13 residues. Germline V gene sequence: CDR1 MNHEY, CDR2 SMNVEV (reference sequence). The CDR3 spells CASSKTGPQPQHF. CDR3 nucleotides: TGTGCCAGCAGTAAGACAGGGCCTCAGCCCCAGCATTTT.

This chain links TRBV18 with TRBJ2-2; 9 bases match TRBD1. The germline V gene encodes CDR1 KGHSH and CDR2 LQKENI. The CDR3 is 18 residues long. Trimming took 5 bases from V and 4 from J; bases not matched to a gene: 14. The CDR3 region is CASSTTPPGTGSTGELFF. CDR3 sequence (DNA): TGTGCCAGCTCAACGACCCCCCCGGGGACAGGGAGCACCGGGGAGCTGTTTTTT. Supplemented by reference TRBV18 and TRBJ2-2, the full variable domain reads NAGVMQNPRHLVRRRGQEARLRCSPMKGHSHVYWYRQLPEEGLKFMVYLQKENIIDESGMPKERFSAEFPKEGPSILRIQQVVRGDSAAYFCASSTTPPGTGSTGELFFGEGSRLTVL.